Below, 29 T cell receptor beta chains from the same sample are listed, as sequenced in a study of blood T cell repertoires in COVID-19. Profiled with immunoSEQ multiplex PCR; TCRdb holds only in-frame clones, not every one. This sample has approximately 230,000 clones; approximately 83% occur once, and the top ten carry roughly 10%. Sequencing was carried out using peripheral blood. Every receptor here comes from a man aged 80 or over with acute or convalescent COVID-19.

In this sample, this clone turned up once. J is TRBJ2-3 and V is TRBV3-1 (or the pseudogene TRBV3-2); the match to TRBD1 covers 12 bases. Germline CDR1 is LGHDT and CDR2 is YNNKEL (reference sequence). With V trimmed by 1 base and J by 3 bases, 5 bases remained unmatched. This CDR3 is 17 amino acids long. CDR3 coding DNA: TGTGCCAGCAGCCAAGGAGGGGGACAGGGGGCGACAGATACGCAGTATTTT. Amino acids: CASSQGGGQGATDTQYF.

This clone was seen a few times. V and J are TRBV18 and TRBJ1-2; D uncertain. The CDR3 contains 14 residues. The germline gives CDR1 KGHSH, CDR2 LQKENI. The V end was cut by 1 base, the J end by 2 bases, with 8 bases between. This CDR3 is CASSPLPQNYGYTF. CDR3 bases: TGTGCCAGCTCACCACTCCCACAAAACTATGGCTACACCTTC.

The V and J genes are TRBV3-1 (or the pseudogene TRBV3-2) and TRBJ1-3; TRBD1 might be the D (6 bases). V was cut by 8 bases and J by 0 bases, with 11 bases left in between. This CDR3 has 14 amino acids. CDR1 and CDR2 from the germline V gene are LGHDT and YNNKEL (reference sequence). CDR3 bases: TGTGCCAGCCGCAGGGGTAGCTCTGGAAACACCATATATTTT. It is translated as CASRRGSSGNTIYF.

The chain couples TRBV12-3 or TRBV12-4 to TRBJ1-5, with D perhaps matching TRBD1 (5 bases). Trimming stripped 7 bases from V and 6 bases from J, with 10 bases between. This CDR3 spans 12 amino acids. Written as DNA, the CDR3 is TGTGCCAGCAACCTGGGGGGTCAGCCCCAGCATTTT. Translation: CASNLGGQPQHF.

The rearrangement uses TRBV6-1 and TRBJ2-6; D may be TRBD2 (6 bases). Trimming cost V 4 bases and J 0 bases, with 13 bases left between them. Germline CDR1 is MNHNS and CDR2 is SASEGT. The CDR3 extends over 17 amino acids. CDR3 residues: CASSAWDFSSGANVLTF. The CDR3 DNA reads TGTGCCAGCAGTGCATGGGACTTTTCCTCTGGGGCCAACGTCCTGACTTTC.

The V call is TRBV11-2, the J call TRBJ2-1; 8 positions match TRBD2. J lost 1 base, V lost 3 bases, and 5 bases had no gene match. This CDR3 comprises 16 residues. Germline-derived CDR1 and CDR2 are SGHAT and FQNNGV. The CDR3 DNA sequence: TGTGCCAGCAGCTTTTCGGGGGGGCTTTCCTACAATGAGCAGTTCTTC. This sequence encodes CASSFSGGLSYNEQFF.

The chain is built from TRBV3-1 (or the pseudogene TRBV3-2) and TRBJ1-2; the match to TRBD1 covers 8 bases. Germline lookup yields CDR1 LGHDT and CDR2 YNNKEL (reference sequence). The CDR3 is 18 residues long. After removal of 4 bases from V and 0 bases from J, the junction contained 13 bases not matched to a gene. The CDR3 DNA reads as TGTGCCAGCAGCCCTTACGTGGACAGGGCTACCACTAACTATGGCTACACCTTC. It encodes CASSPYVDRATTNYGYTF.

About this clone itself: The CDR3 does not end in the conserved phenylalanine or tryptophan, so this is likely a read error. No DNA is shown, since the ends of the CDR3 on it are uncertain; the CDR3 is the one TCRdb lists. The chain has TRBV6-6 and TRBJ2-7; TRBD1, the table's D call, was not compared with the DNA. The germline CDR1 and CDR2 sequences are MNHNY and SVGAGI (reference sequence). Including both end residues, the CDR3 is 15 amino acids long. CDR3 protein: CASSYTRDRGRRAHL.

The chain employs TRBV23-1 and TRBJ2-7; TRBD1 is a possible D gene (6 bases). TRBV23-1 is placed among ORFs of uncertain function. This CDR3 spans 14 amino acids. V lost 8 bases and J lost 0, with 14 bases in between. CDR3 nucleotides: TGCGCCAGCTACGGGACACTCCGCTCCTACGAGCAGTACTTC. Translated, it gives CASYGTLRSYEQYF.

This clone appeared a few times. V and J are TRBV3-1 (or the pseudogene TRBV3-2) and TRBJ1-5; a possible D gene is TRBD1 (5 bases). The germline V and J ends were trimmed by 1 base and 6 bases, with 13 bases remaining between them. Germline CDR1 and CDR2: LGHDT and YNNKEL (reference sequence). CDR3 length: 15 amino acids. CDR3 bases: TGTGCCAGCAGCCAAGGCGGAGGGGCAACTCAGCCCCAGCATTTT. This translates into CASSQGGGATQPQHF.

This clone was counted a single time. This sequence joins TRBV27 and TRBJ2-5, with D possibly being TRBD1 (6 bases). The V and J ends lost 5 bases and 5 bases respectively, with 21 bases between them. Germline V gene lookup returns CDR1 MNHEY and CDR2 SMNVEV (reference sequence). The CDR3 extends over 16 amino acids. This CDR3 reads CASSNELSTGSETQYF. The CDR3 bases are TGTGCCAGCAGTAATGAACTTTCGACAGGATCGGAGACCCAGTACTTC.

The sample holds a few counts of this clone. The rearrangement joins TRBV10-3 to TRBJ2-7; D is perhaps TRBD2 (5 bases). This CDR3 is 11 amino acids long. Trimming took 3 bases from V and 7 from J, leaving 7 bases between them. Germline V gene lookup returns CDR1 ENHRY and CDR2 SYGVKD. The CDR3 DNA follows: TGTGCCATCAGTGATACGGGAGAGCAGTACTTC. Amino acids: CAISDTGEQYF.

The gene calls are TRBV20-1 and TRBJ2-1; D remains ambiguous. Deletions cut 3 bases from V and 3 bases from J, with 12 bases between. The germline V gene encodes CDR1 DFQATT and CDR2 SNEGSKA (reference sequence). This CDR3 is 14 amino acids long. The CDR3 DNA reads TGCAGTGCTAGTTCCCAACATATCTACAATGAGCAGTTCTTC. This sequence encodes CSASSQHIYNEQFF.

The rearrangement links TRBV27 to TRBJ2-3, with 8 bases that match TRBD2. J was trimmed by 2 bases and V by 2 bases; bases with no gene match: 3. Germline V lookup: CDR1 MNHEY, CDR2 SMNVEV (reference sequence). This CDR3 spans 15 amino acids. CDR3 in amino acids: CASSLKRGFTDTQYF. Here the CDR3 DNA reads TGTGCCAGCAGTTTAAAGCGGGGGTTCACAGATACGCAGTATTTT.

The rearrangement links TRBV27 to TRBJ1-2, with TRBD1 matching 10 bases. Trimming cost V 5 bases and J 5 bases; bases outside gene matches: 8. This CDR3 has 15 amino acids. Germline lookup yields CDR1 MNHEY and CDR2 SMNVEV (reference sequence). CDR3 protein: CASSTRQGAGYGYTF. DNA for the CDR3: TGTGCCAGCAGTACCCGACAGGGGGCCGGGTATGGCTACACCTTC.

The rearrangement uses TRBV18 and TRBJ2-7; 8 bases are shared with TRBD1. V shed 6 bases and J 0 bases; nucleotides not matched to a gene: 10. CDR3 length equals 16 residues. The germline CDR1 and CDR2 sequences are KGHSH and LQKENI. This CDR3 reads CASSGTRDRSSYEQYF. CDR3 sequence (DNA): TGTGCCAGCTCGGGAACGCGGGACAGGAGCTCCTACGAGCAGTACTTC.

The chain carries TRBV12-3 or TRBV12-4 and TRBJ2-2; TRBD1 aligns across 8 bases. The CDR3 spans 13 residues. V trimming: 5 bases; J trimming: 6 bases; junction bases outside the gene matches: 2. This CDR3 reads CASSPGGPGELFF. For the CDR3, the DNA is TGTGCCAGCAGTCCAGGGGGCCCCGGGGAGCTGTTTTTT.

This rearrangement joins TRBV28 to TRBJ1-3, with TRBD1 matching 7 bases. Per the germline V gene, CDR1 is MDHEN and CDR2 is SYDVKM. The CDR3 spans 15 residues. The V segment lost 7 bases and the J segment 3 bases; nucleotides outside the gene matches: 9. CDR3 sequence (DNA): TGTGCCAGCACGACAGGGTCCGGGAATGGAAACACCATATATTTT. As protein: CASTTGSGNGNTIYF.

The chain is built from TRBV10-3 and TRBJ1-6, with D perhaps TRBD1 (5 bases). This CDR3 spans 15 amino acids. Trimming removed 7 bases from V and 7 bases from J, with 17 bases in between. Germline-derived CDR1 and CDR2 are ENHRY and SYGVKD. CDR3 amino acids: CAIKTQGRGNSPLHF. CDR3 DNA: TGTGCCATCAAAACTCAGGGACGGGGGAATTCACCCCTCCACTTT.

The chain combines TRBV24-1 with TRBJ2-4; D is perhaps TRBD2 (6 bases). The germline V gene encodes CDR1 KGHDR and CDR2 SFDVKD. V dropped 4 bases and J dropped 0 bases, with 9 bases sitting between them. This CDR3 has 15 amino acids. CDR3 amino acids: CATSEGGLAKNIQYF. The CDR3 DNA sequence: TGTGCCACCAGTGAGGGAGGACTAGCCAAAAACATTCAGTACTTC.

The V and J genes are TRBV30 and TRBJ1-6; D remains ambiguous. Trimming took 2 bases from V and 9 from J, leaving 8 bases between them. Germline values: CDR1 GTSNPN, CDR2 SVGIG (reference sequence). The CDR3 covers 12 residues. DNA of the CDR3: TGTGCCTGGAGTCTGAGACTTTCACCCCTCCACTTT. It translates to CAWSLRLSPLHF. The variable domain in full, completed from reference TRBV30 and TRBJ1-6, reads SQTIHQWPATLVQPVGSPLSLECTVEGTSNPNLYWYRQAAGRGLQLLFYSVGIGQISSEVPQNLSASRPQDRQFILSSKKLLLSDSGFYLCAWSLRLSPLHFGNGTRLTVT.

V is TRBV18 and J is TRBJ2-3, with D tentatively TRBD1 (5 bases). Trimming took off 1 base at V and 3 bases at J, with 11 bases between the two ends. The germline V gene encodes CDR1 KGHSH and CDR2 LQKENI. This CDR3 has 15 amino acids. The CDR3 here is CASSPQGLETDTQYF. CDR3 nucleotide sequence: TGTGCCAGCTCACCACAGGGGTTAGAGACAGATACGCAGTATTTT.

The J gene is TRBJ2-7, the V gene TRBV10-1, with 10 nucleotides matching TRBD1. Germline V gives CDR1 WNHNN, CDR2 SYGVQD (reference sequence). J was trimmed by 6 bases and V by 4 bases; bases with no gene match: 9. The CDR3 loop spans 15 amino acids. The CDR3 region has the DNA TGCGCCAGCAGTGGGGCCGGACAGGGGGTAGGCGAGCAGTACTTC. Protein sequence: CASSGAGQGVGEQYF.

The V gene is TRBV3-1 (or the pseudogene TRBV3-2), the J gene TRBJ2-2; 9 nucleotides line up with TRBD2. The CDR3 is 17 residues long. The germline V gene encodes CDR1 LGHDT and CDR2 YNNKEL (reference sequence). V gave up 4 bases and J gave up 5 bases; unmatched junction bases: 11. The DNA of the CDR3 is TGTGCCAGCAGCCTTTTTGGCGGGGGGGCTGGGACCGGGGAGCTGTTTTTT. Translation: CASSLFGGGAGTGELFF.

CDR3 sequence reads: CASSPDRGSAEAFF. The CDR3 DNA is TGTGCCAGCAGCCCCGACAGGGGATCTGCTGAAGCTTTCTTT. This chain uses TRBV7-9 with TRBJ1-1; 8 nucleotides match TRBD1. The trim removed 5 bases at V and 6 bases at J, leaving 8 bases unmatched. The CDR3 spans 14 residues. The germline gives CDR1 SEHNR, CDR2 FQNEAQ (reference sequence).

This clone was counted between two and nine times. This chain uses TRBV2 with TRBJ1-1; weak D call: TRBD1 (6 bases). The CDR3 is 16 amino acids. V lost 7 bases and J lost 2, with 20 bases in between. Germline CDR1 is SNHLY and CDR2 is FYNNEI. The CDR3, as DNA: TGTGCCAGCACCCAAGGGGGGGCGCGGGGAAACACTGAAGCTTTCTTT. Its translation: CASTQGGARGNTEAFF. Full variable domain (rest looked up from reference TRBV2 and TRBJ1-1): EPEVTQTPSHQVTQMGQEVILRCVPISNHLYFYWYRQILGQKVEFLVSFYNNEISEKSEIFDDQFSVERPDGSNFTLKIRSTKLEDSAMYFCASTQGGARGNTEAFFGQGTRLTVV.

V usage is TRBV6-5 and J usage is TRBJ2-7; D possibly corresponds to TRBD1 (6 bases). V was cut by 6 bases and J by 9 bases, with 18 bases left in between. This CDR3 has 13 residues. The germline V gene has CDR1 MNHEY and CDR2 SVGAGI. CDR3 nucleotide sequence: TGTGCCAGCAGCTCCGGACAGACCTTAGGGCAGTACTTC. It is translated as CASSSGQTLGQYF.

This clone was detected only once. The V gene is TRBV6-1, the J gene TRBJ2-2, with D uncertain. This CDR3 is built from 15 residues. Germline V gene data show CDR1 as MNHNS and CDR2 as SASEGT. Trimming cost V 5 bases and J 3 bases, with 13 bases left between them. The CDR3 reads CASSPARHHTGELFF. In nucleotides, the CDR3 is TGTGCCAGCAGTCCTGCGAGACATCACACCGGGGAGCTGTTTTTT.

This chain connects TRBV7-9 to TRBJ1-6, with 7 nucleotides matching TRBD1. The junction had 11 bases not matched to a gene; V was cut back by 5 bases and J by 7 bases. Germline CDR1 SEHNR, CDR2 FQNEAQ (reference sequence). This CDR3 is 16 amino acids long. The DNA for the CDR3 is TGTGCCAGCAGCCGGGGGTCGACAGGGATCAATTCACCCCTCCACTTT. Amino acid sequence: CASSRGSTGINSPLHF.